The 15 T cell receptor beta chains below come from one sample, sequenced in a study of cytomegalovirus exposure and HLA in healthy donors. The study ran its PCR with 60 Vbeta and 13 Jbeta primers. Data came from immunoSEQ multiplex PCR; TCRdb stores just in-frame clones and leaves some out. The sample lists some 100,000 clones, around 83% seen once, with 1.2% in the top ten. Sequenced material: PBMCs. The receptors were gathered from a woman younger than 30 in good health and CMV-seronegative.

V usage is TRBV19 and J usage is TRBJ1-2, with D perhaps TRBD1 (6 bases). The CDR3 has 14 residues. V was pared by 1 base and J by 4 bases, with 10 bases between. Germline V gene sequence: CDR1 LNHDA, CDR2 SQIVND (reference sequence). CDR3 nucleotide sequence: TGTGCCAGTAGTATAGTAGCAGGGGTCTATGGCTACACCTTC. Translated: CASSIVAGVYGYTF. Full variable domain (remainder filled in from reference TRBV19 and TRBJ1-2): DGGITQSPKYLFRKEGQNVTLSCEQNLNHDAMYWYRQDPGQGLRLIYYSQIVNDFQKGDIAEGYSVSREKKESFPLTVTSAQKNPTAFYLCASSIVAGVYGYTFGSGTRLTVV.

The CDR3 DNA reads TGTGCCAGCAGTGGCACAGACAGGGGCCTTTCTTATGGCTACACCTTC. Its translation is CASSGTDRGLSYGYTF. The chain carries TRBV6-1 and TRBJ1-2; 8 bases align to TRBD1. CDR3 size: 16 residues. Looked up from germline, CDR1 is MNHNS and CDR2 is SASEGT. Germline trimming cut 4 bases from V and 5 bases from J; bases unmatched to any gene: 12.

This chain connects TRBV5-1 to TRBJ2-7, with D uncertain. This CDR3 is built from 15 residues. CDR1 is SGHRS, CDR2 YFSETQ, per germline. Trimming took 2 bases from V and 3 from J, leaving 15 bases between them. The CDR3 nucleotides are TGCGCCAGCAGCTTTATTCCAGCGCAGTACTACGAGCAGTACTTC. Its protein product is CASSFIPAQYYEQYF.

This clone was counted a few times. The chain employs TRBV5-1 and TRBJ1-1; 9 nucleotides align to TRBD1. The CDR3 loop spans 14 amino acids. V shed 5 bases and J 2 bases; nucleotides not matched to a gene: 4. Looked up from germline, CDR1 is SGHRS and CDR2 is YFSETQ. The CDR3 sequence is CASRQGQGNTEAFF. The DNA of the CDR3 is TGCGCCAGCAGACAGGGACAGGGTAACACTGAAGCTTTCTTT.

This clone was detected only a few times. The chain recombines TRBV2 with TRBJ2-7; D not resolved. CDR3 size: 12 residues. In germline, CDR1 is SNHLY, CDR2 FYNNEI. The V gene lost 8 bases and the J gene lost 2 bases, with 10 bases spanning the gap. The CDR3 loop is CASRYTTYEQYF. CDR3 nucleotides: TGTGCCAGCCGATATACTACCTACGAGCAGTACTTC.

The rearrangement links TRBV28 to TRBJ2-7; the D gene is possibly TRBD2 (7 bases). CDR3 length equals 17 residues. The ends were cut back, 4 bases at V and 0 bases at J, with 19 bases in the middle. In germline, CDR1 is MDHEN, CDR2 SYDVKM. The CDR3 sequence: CASSYLRGGAVSYEQYF. The CDR3 DNA is TGTGCCAGCAGTTATCTTAGGGGGGGGGCGGTCTCCTACGAGCAGTACTTC. Based on the CDR3 plus reference TRBV28 and TRBJ2-7, the full variable domain is DVKVTQSSRYLVKRTGEKVFLECVQDMDHENMFWYRQDPGLGLRLIYFSYDVKMKEKGDIPEGYSVSREKKERFSLILESASTNQTSMYLCASSYLRGGAVSYEQYFGPGTRLTVT.

The CDR3 sequence is CASSLAAGRNQPQHF. The DNA of the CDR3 is TGTGCCAGCAGCTTGGCGGCAGGGCGAAATCAGCCCCAGCATTTT. The rearrangement joins TRBV5-6 to TRBJ1-5; D possibly corresponds to TRBD1 (5 bases). The length of the CDR3 is 15 residues. V lost 0 bases, J lost 4 bases, and 11 bases lay in between. Germline values: CDR1 SGHDT, CDR2 YYEEEE.

The chain couples TRBV19 to TRBJ2-4, with 10 positions matching TRBD1. The junction had 1 base not matched to a gene; V was cut back by 7 bases and J by 4 bases. This CDR3 is built from 13 residues. Germline loops: CDR1 LNHDA, CDR2 SQIVND (reference sequence). CDR3 residues: CASKGQGKNIQYF. CDR3 nucleotides: TGTGCCAGTAAGGGACAGGGGAAAAACATTCAGTACTTC.

The chain is built from TRBV4-2 and TRBJ1-5; 11 bases are shared with TRBD1. CDR1 and CDR2 from the germline V gene are LGHNA and YNFKEQ. After removal of 4 bases from V and 5 bases from J, the junction contained 4 bases not matched to a gene. The CDR3 totals 15 residues. The CDR3 DNA reads as TGTGCCAGCAGCCCGGGGACAGGGGGTTATCAGCCCCAGCATTTT. Its translation: CASSPGTGGYQPQHF.

This chain joins TRBV27 and TRBJ2-5; TRBD1 aligns across 8 bases. This CDR3 comprises 13 residues. The ends lost 4 bases at V and 11 bases at J; junction bases unmatched: 9. Per the germline V gene, CDR1 is MNHEY and CDR2 is SMNVEV (reference sequence). The chain's CDR3 is CASSWGRGRGQYF. In DNA, the CDR3 is TGTGCCAGCAGTTGGGGCAGGGGGCGCGGGCAGTACTTC.

The chain is built from TRBV21-1 and TRBJ1-1; TRBD1 was called by the table and not checked on the DNA. TRBV21-1 is a recognized pseudogene. The CDR3 totals 15 residues. The CDR3 region is CASSSDRVRNTEAFF. DNA for the CDR3: TGTGCCAGCAGCAGTGACAGGGTTCGAAACACTGAAGCTTTCTTT.

The chain has TRBV13 and TRBJ2-2; D is uncertain. The CDR3 sequence is 12 residues long. V was cut by 5 bases and J by 8 bases, with 9 bases left in between. Germline V lookup: CDR1 PRHDT, CDR2 FYEKMQ (reference sequence). CDR3 nucleotide sequence: TGTGCCAGCAGCCCCGTATTAGGGGAGCTGTTTTTT. Its protein product is CASSPVLGELFF.

This sequence joins TRBV7-2 and TRBJ2-5, with 15 bases lining up with TRBD2. TRBJ2-7 explains the end of the DNA better; the J call may be wrong. Looked up from germline, CDR1 is SGHTA and CDR2 is FQGNSA. This CDR3 has 17 residues. The CDR3, as DNA: TGTGCCAGCAGCTTAAGGGGGACTAGCGGGGGGAACTACGAGCAGTACTTC. It is translated as CASSLRGTSGGNYEQYF.

The CDR3 is CATRDRGLGETQYF. The CDR3 DNA sequence: TGTGCCACCAGGGACAGGGGGCTTGGAGAGACCCAGTACTTC. This chain connects TRBV10-3 to TRBJ2-5; TRBD1 agrees at 12 bases. The CDR3 length is 14 residues. The V and J ends lost 10 bases and 4 bases, in that order; junction bases with no gene match: 7. Germline values: CDR1 ENHRY, CDR2 SYGVKD.

The chain uses TRBV7-2 and TRBJ2-1, with TRBD2 matching over 12 bases. V lost 4 bases and J lost 8; bases outside the gene matches: 6. Germline V gene lookup returns CDR1 SGHTA and CDR2 FQGNSA. This CDR3 contains 15 residues. This CDR3 reads CASSSGLAGRDEQFF. The CDR3 coding sequence is TGTGCCAGCAGCTCCGGACTAGCGGGAAGGGATGAGCAGTTCTTC.